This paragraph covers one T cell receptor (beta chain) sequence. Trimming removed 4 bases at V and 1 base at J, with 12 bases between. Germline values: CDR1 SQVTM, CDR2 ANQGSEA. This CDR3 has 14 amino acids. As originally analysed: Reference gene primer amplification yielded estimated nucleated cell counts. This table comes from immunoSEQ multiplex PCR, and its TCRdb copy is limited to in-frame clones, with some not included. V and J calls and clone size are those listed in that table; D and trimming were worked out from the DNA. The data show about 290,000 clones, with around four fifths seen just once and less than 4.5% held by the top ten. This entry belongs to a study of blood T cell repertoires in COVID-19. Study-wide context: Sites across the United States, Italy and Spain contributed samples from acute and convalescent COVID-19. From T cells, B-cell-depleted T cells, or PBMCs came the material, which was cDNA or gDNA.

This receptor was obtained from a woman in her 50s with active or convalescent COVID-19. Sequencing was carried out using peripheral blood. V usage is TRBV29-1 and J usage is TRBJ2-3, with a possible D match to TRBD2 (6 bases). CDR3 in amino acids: CSVASSVRTDTQYF. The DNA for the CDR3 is TGCAGCGTTGCTTCTAGCGTACGCACAGATACGCAGTATTTT.